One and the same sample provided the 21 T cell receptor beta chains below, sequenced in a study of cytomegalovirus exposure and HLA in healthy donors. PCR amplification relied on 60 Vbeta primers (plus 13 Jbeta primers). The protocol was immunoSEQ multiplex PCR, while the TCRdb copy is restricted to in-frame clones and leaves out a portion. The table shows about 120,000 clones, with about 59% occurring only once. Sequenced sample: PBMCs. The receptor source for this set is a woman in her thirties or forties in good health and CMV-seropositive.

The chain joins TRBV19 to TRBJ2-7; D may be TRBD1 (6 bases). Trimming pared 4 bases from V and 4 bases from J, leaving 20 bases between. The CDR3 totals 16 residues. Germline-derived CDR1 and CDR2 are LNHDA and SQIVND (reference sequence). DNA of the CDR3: TGTGCCAGTAGTAGGGGCCCAGCAGGGGCGAATTACGAGCAGTACTTC. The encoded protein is CASSRGPAGANYEQYF.

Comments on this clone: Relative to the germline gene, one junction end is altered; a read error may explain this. Written as DNA, the CDR3 is TGTGCCAGCAGCCCGGACAGGGGAGGAGAGACCCATTACTTC. It codes for CASSPDRGGETHYF. The chain recombines TRBV7-2 with TRBJ2-5, with 9 nucleotides matching TRBD1. Germline V gene data show CDR1 as SGHTA and CDR2 as FQGNSA. The CDR3 length is 14 residues.

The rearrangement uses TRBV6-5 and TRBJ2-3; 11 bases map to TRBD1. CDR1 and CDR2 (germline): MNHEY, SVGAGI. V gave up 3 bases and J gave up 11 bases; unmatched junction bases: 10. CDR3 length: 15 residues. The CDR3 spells CASSYLRTGGEGQYF. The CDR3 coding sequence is TGTGCCAGCAGTTATTTACGGACAGGGGGCGAAGGGCAGTATTTT.

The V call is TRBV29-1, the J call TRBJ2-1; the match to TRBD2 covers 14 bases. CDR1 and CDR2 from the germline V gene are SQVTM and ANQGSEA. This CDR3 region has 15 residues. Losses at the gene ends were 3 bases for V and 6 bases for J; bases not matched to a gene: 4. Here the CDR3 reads CSVDLGTSGGNEQFF. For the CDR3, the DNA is TGCAGCGTTGATTTGGGGACTAGCGGGGGCAATGAGCAGTTCTTC.

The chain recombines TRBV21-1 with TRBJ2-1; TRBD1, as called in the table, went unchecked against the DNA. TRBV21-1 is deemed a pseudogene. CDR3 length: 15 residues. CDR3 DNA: TGTGCCAGCAGCAAAGGGGGACAGGGCTACAATGAGCAGTTCTTC. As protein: CASSKGGQGYNEQFF.

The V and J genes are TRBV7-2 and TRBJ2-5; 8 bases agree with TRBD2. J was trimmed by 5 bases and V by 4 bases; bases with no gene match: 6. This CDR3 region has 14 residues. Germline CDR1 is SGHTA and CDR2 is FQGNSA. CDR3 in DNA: TGTGCCAGCAGCTCAGCGGGAGTTATTGAGACCCAGTACTTC. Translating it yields CASSSAGVIETQYF.

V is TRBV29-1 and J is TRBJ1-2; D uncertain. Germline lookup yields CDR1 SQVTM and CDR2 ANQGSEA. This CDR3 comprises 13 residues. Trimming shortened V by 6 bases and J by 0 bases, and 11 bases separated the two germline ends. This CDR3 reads CSVAVNSNYGYTF. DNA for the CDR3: TGCAGCGTAGCGGTGAATTCTAACTATGGCTACACCTTC. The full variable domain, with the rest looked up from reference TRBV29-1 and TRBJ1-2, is SAVISQKPSRDICQRGTSLTIQCQVDSQVTMMFWYRQQPGQSLTLIATANQGSEATYESGFVIDKFPISRPNLTFSTLTVSNMSPEDSSIYLCSVAVNSNYGYTFGSGTRLTVV.

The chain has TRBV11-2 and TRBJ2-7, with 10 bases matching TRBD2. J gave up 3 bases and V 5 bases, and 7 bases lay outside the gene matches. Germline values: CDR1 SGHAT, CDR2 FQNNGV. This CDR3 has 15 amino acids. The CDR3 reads CASSATSGSLYEQYF. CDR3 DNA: TGTGCCAGCAGCGCGACTAGCGGGTCGCTCTACGAGCAGTACTTC. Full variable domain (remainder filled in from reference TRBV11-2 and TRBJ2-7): EAGVAQSPRYKIIEKRQSVAFWCNPISGHATLYWYQQILGQGPKLLIQFQNNGVVDDSQLPKDRFSAERLKGVDSTLKIQPAKLEDSAVYLCASSATSGSLYEQYFGPGTRLTVT.

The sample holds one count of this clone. CDR3 coding DNA: TGCGCCAGCAGCTTGCTGGGCGATCAGCCCCAGCATTTT. This translates into CASSLLGDQPQHF. This chain links TRBV5-1 with TRBJ1-5; D unresolved. Trimming shortened V by 1 base and J by 5 bases, and 7 bases separated the two germline ends. CDR3 length equals 13 residues. Germline V gene sequence: CDR1 SGHRS, CDR2 YFSETQ.

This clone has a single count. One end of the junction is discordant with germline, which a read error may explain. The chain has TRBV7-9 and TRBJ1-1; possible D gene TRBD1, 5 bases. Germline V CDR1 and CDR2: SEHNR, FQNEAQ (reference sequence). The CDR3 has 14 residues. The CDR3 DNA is TGTTCCAGCAGCCCGATGGACAAGGACACTGAAGCTTTCTTT. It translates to CSSSPMDKDTEAFF.

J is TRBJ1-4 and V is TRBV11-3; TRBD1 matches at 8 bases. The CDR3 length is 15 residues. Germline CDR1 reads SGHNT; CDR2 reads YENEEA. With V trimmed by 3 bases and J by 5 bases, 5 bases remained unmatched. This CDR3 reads CASSFGRGRNEKLFF. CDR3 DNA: TGTGCCAGCAGCTTCGGCAGGGGGCGAAATGAAAAACTGTTTTTT.

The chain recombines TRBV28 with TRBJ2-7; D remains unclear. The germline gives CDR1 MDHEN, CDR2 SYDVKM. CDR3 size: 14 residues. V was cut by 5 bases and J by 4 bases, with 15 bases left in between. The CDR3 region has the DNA TGTGCCAGCAGTCCCATCTTTGGTCTATACGAGCAGTACTTC. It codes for CASSPIFGLYEQYF.

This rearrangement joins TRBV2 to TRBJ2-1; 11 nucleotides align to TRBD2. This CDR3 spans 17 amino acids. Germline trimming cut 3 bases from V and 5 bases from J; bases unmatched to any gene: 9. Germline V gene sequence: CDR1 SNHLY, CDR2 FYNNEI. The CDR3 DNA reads TGTGCCAGCAGTGACCCGACGACTAGCGGGATTGACAATGAGCAGTTCTTC. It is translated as CASSDPTTSGIDNEQFF.

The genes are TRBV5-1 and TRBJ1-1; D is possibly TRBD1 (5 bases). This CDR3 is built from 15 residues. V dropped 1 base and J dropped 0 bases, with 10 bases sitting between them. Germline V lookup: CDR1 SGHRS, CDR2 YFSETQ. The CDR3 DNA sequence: TGCGCCAGCAGCTTGATCACAGGCCTGAACACTGAAGCTTTCTTT. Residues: CASSLITGLNTEAFF.

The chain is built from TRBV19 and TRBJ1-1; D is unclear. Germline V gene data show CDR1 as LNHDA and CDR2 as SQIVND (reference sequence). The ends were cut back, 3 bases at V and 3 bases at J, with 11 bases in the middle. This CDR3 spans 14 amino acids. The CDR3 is CASSIVEADTEAFF. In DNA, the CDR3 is TGTGCCAGTAGTATCGTGGAGGCCGACACTGAAGCTTTCTTT.

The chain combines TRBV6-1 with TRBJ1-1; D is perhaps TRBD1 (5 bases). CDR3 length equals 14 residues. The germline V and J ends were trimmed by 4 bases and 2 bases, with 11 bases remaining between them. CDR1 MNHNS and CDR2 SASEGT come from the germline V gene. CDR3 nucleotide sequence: TGTGCCAGCAGTGTGGCAGGGTTAAACACTGAAGCTTTCTTT. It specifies CASSVAGLNTEAFF.

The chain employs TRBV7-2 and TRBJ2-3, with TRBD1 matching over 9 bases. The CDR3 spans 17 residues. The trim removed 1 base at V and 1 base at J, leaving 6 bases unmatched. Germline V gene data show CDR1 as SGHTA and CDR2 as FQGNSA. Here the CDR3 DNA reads TGTGCCAGCAGCTTAGTTGGGCGGGACAGGGGCACAGATACGCAGTATTTT. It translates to CASSLVGRDRGTDTQYF.

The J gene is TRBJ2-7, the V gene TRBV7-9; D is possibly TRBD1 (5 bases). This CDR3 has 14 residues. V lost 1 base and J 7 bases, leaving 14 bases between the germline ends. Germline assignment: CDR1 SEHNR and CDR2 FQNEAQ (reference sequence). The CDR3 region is CASSLGQGWSEQYF. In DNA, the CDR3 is TGTGCCAGCAGCTTAGGGCAGGGATGGTCGGAGCAGTACTTC.

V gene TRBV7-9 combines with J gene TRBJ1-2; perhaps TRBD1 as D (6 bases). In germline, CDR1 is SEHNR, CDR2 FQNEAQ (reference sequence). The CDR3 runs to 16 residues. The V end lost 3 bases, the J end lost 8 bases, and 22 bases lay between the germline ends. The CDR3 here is CASSLDSVSRIRGYTF. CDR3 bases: TGTGCCAGCAGCTTGGACAGCGTTTCACGGATTCGCGGCTACACCTTC. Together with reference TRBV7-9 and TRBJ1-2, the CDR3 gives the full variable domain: DTGVSQNPRHKITKRGQNVTFRCDPISEHNRLYWYRQTLGQGPEFLTYFQNEAQLEKSRLLSDRFSAERPKGSFSTLEIQRTEQGDSAMYLCASSLDSVSRIRGYTFGSGTRLTVV.

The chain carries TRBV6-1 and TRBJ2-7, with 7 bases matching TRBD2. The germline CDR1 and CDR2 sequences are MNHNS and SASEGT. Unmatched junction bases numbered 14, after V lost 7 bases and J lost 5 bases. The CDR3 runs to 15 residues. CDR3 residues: CASMASGLIDNEQYF. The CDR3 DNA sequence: TGTGCCAGCATGGCTAGCGGATTGATAGATAACGAGCAGTACTTC.

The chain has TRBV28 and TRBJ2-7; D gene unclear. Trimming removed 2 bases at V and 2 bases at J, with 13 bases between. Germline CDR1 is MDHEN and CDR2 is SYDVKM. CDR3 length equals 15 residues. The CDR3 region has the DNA TGTGCCAGCAGTTTAGATATCGGTACTCCCTACGAGCAGTACTTC. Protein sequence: CASSLDIGTPYEQYF.